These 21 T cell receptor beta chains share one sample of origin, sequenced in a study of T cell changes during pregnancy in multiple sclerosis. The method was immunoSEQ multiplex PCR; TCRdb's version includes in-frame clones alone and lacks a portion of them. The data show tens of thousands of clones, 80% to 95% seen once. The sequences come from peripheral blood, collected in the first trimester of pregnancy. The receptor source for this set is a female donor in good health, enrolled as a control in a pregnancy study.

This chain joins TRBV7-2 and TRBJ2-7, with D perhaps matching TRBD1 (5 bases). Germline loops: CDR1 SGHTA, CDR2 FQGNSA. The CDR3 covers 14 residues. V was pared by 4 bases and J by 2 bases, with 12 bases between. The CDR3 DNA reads TGTGCCAGCAGCTCGCAGGGATTTGCCTACGAGCAGTACTTC. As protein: CASSSQGFAYEQYF. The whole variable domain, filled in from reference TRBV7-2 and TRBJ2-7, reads GAGVSQSPSNKVTEKGKDVELRCDPISGHTALYWYRQSLGQGLEFLIYFQGNSAPDKSGLPSDRFSAERTGGSVSTLTIQRTQQEDSAVYLCASSSQGFAYEQYFGPGTRLTVT.

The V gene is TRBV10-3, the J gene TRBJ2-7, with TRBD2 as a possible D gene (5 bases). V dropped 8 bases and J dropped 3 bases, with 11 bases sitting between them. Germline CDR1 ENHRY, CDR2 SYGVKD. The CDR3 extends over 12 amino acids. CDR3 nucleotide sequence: TGTGCCATCCGCGGGTTTGACTACGAGCAGTACTTC. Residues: CAIRGFDYEQYF.

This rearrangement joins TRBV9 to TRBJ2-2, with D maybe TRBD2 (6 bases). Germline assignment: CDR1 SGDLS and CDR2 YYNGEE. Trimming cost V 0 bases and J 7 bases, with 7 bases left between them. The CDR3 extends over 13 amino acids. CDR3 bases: TGTGCCAGCAGCGTAGGGGGGGTCGGGGAGCTGTTTTTT. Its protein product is CASSVGGVGELFF.

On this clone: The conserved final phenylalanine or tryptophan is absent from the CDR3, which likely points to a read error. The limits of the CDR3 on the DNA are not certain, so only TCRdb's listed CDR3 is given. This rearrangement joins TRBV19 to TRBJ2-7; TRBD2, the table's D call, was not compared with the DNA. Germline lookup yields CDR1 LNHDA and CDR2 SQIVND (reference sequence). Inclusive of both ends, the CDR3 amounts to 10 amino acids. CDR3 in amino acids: CARSTSSGLP.

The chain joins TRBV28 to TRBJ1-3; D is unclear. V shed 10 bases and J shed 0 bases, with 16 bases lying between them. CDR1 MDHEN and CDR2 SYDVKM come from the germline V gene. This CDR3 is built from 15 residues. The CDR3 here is CATCLQSVSGNTIYF. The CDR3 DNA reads TGTGCCACCTGTCTTCAGTCAGTCTCTGGAAACACCATATATTTT.

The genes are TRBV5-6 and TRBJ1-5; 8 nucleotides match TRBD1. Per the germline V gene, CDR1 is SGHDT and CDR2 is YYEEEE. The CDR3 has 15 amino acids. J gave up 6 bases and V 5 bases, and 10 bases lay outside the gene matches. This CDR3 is CASSSDRGLSQPQHF. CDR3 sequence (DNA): TGTGCCAGCAGTTCCGACAGGGGCCTGAGTCAGCCCCAGCATTTT.

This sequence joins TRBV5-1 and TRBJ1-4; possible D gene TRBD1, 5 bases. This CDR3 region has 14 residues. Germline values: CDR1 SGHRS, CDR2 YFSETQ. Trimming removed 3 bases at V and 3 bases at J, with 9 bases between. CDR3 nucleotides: TGCGCCAGCAGCTCGGGGGATGCTAATGAAAAACTGTTTTTT. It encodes CASSSGDANEKLFF.

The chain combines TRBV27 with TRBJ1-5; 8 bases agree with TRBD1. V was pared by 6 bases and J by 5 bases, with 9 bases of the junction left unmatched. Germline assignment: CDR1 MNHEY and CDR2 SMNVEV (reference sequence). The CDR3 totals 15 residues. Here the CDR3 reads CASSSGQGADQPQHF. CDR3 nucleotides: TGTGCCAGCAGCTCTGGACAGGGTGCCGATCAGCCCCAGCATTTT.

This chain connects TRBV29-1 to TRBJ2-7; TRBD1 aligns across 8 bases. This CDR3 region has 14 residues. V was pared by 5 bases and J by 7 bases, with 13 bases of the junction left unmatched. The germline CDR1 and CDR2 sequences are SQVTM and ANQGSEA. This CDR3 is CSVLTGQGIMEQYF. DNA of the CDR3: TGCAGCGTTCTCACAGGACAGGGTATAATGGAGCAGTACTTC.

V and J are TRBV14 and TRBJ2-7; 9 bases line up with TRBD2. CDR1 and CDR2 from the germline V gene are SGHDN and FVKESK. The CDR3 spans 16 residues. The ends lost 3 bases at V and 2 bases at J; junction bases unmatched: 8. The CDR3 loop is CASSHPSGTGPYEQYF. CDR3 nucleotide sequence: TGTGCCAGCAGCCATCCTAGCGGGACGGGACCCTACGAGCAGTACTTC.

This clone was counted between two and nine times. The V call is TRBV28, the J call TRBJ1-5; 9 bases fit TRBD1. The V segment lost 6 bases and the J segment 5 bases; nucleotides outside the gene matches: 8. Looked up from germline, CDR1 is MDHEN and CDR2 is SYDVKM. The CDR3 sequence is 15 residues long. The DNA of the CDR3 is TGTGCCAGCAGCAGGACAGGGGCGGGAGATCAGCCCCAGCATTTT. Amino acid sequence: CASSRTGAGDQPQHF.

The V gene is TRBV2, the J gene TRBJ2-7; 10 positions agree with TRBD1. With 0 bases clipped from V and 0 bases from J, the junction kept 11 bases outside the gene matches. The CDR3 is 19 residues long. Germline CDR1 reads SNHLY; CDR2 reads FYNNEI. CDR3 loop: CASSEAIRGTGEASYEQYF. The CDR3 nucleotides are TGTGCCAGCAGTGAAGCGATCCGAGGGACAGGGGAGGCCTCCTACGAGCAGTACTTC.

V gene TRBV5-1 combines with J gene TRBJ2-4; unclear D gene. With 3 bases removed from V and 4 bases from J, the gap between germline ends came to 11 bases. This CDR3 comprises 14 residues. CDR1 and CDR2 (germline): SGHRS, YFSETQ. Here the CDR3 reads CASSSESFKNIQYF. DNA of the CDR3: TGCGCCAGCAGCTCGGAGAGTTTTAAAAACATTCAGTACTTC.

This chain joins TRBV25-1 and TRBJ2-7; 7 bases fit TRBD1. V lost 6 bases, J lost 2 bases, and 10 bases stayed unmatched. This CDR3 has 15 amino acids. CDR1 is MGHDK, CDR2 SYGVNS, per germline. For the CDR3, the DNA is TGTGCCAGCAGAGACAGGGATACGGGCCCCTACGAGCAGTACTTC. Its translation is CASRDRDTGPYEQYF.

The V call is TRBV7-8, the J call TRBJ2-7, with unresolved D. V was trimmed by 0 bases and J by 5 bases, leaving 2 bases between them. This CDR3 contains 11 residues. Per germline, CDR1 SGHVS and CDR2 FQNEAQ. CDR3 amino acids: CASSLANEQYF. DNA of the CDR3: TGTGCCAGCAGCTTAGCCAACGAGCAGTACTTC.

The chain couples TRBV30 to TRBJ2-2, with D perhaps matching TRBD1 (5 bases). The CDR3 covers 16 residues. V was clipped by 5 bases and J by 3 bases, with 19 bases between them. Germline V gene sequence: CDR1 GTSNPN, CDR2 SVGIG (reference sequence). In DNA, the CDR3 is TGTGCCTGGTCAATGTGGGGCGCGGTGGACACCGGGGAGCTGTTTTTT. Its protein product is CAWSMWGAVDTGELFF.

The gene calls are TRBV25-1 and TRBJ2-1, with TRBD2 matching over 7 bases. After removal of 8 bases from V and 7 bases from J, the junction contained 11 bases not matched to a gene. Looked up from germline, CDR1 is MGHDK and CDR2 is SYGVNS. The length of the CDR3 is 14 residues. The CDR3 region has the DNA TGTGCCAGCGGGCGTGGCGGGAGTTCGAATGAGCAGTTCTTC. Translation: CASGRGGSSNEQFF. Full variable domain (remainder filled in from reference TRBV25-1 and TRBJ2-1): EADIYQTPRYLVIGTGKKITLECSQTMGHDKMYWYQQDPGMELHLIHYSYGVNSTEKGDLSSESTVSRIRTEHFPLTLESARPSHTSQYLCASGRGGSSNEQFFGPGTRLTVL.

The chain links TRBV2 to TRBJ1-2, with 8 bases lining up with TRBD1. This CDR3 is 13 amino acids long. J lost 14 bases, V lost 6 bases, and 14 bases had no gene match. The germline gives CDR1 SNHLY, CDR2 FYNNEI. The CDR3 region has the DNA TGTGCCAGCAGGGCGACCTACTTAGGACAGGGAACCTTC. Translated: CASRATYLGQGTF.

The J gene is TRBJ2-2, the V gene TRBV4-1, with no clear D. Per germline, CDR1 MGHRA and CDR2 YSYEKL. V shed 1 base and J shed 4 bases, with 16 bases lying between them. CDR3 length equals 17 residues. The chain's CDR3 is CASSQGNRPTITGELFF. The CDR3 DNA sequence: TGCGCCAGCAGCCAAGGGAACAGACCCACAATCACCGGGGAGCTGTTTTTT.

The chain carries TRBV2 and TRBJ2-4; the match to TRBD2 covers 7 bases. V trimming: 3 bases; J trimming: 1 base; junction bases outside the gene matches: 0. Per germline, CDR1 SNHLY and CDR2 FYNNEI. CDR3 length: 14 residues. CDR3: CASSDGGAKNIQYF. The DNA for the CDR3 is TGTGCCAGCAGTGACGGGGGGGCCAAAAACATTCAGTACTTC. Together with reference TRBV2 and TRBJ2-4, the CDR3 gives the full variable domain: EPEVTQTPSHQVTQMGQEVILRCVPISNHLYFYWYRQILGQKVEFLVSFYNNEISEKSEIFDDQFSVERPDGSNFTLKIRSTKLEDSAMYFCASSDGGAKNIQYFGAGTRLSVL.

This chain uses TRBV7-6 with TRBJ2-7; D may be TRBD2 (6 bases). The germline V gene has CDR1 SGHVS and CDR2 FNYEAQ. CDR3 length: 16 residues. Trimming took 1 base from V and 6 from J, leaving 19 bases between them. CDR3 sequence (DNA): TGTGCCAGCAGCTTAGGATCTCTCGCGGTGGGGGGCGAGCAGTACTTC. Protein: CASSLGSLAVGGEQYF.